Listed here are 6 T cell receptor beta chains from one sample, sequenced in a study of blood T cell repertoires in COVID-19. The table came from immunoSEQ multiplex PCR; TCRdb's copy has only in-frame clones and leaves some out. The repertoire holds more than 100,000 clones, with 85% to 90% as singletons. Material: peripheral blood. The receptors were sampled from a woman aged 55 to 70 with COVID-19, enrolled during active disease.

This rearrangement joins TRBV5-5 to TRBJ1-1; no clear D gene. Deletions cut 2 bases from V and 1 base from J, with 12 bases between. The CDR3 is 15 amino acids. Germline lookup yields CDR1 SGHKS and CDR2 YYEKEE (reference sequence). CDR3: CASSFDTPRNTEAFF. DNA of the CDR3: TGTGCCAGCAGCTTCGACACACCTCGGAACACTGAAGCTTTCTTT.

The V and J genes are TRBV5-1 and TRBJ2-1, with 10 bases fitting TRBD1. V dropped 4 bases and J dropped 6; count of bases not matched to a gene: 7. This CDR3 contains 15 residues. Germline V lookup: CDR1 SGHRS, CDR2 YFSETQ. In DNA form, the CDR3 reads TGCGCCAGCAGCCCCCGACAGGGGGCGACCAATGAGCAGTTCTTC. This encodes CASSPRQGATNEQFF.

The chain carries TRBV4-3 and TRBJ2-1, with D possibly matching TRBD1 (6 bases). The CDR3 is 15 amino acids. Deletions cut 3 bases from V and 1 base from J, with 10 bases between. Germline V gene lookup returns CDR1 LGHNA and CDR2 YSLEER. In nucleotides, the CDR3 is TGCGCCAGCAGCCAGAAGGACAGTTCCTACAATGAGCAGTTCTTC. Its protein is CASSQKDSSYNEQFF.

This chain connects TRBV6-5 to TRBJ2-5; D is perhaps TRBD2 (6 bases). The V gene's germline CDR1 is MNHEY and CDR2 SVGAGI. The V end was cut by 6 bases, the J end by 7 bases, with 12 bases between. The CDR3 spans 12 residues. This CDR3 reads CASRDYPGTQYF. DNA for the CDR3: TGTGCCAGCAGGGACTACCCAGGGACCCAGTACTTC.

V is TRBV2 and J is TRBJ1-4; TRBD1 agrees at 7 bases. The germline V gene encodes CDR1 SNHLY and CDR2 FYNNEI. The CDR3 has 19 amino acids. Trimming at V came to 4 bases and at J to 0 bases, leaving 14 bases not matched to a gene. The CDR3 sequence: CASSGPHRGVRATNEKLFF. For the CDR3, the DNA is TGTGCCAGCAGTGGACCACACAGGGGTGTCAGAGCAACTAATGAAAAACTGTTTTTT.

The gene calls are TRBV6-4 and TRBJ2-3, with 9 bases that match TRBD2. Germline loops: CDR1 MRHNA, CDR2 SNTAGT. The CDR3 loop spans 16 amino acids. The V gene end was trimmed by 4 bases and the J gene end by 2 bases; junction bases not matched to a gene: 7. Here the CDR3 DNA reads TGTGCCAGCAGTGTACTCGCGGGGGGGAACACAGATACGCAGTATTTT. This codes for CASSVLAGGNTDTQYF.